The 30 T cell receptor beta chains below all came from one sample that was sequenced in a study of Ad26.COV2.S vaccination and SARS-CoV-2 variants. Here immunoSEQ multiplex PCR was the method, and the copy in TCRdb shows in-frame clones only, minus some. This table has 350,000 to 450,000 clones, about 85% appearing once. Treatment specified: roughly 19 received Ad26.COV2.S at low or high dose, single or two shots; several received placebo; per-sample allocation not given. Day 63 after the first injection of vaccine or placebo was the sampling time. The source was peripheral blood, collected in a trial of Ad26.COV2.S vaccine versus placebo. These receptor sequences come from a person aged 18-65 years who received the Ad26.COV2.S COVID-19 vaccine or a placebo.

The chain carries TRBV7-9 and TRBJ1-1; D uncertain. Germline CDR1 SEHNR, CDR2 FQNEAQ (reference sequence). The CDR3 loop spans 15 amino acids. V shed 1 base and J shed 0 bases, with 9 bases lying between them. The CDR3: CASSLVTRLNTEAFF. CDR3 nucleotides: TGTGCCAGCAGCTTAGTTACCAGATTGAACACTGAAGCTTTCTTT.

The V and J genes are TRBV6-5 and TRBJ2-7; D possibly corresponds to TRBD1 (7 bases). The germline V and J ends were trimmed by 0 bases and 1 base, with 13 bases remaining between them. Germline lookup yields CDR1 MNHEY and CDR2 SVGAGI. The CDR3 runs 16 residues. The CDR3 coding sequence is TGTGCCAGCAGTTACTCGGGAGGACAGGTTTCCTACGAGCAGTACTTC. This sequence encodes CASSYSGGQVSYEQYF.

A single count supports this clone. CDR3 in amino acids: CASAKDRRDFYGYTF. As DNA, the CDR3 is TGTGCCAGCGCTAAGGACCGTCGGGACTTCTATGGCTACACCTTC. The J gene is TRBJ1-2, the V gene TRBV6-5, with D tentatively TRBD1 (5 bases). V was pared by 8 bases and J by 4 bases, with 20 bases between. Germline values: CDR1 MNHEY, CDR2 SVGAGI. This CDR3 is 15 amino acids long.

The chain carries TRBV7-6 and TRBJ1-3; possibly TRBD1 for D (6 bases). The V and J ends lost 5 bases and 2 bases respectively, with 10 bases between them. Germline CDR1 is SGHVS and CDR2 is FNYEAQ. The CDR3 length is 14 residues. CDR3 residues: CASSRGGAGNTIYF. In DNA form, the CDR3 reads TGTGCCAGCAGCAGAGGGGGAGCTGGAAACACCATATATTTT.

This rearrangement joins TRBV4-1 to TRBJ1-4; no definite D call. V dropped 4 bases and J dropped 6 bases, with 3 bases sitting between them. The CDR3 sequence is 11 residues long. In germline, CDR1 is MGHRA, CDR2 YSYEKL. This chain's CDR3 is CASSRDEKLFF. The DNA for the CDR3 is TGCGCCAGCAGCCGCGATGAAAAACTGTTTTTT.

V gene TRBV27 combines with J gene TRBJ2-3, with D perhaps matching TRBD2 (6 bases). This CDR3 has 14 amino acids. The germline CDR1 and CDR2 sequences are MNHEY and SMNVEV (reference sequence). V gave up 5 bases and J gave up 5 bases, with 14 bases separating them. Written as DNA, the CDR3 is TGTGCCAGCAGTATGTACTGGGGGGTAGATACGCAGTATTTT. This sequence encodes CASSMYWGVDTQYF.

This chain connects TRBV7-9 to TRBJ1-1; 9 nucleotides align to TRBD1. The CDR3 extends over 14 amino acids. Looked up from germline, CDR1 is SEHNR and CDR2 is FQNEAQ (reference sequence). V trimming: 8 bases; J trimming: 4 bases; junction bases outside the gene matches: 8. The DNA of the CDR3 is TGTGCCAGCGGTCCCGGGACAGGGCCCACTGAAGCTTTCTTT. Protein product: CASGPGTGPTEAFF.

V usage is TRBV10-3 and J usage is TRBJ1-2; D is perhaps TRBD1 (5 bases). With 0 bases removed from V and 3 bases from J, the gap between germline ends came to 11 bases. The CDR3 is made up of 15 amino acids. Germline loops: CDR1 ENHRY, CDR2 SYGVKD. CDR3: CAISESEGLDYGYTF. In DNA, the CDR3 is TGTGCCATCAGTGAGTCAGAGGGGCTCGACTATGGCTACACCTTC.

The CDR3 sequence: CASGPSGTDFGQGYTF. Written as DNA, the CDR3 is TGTGCCTCAGGCCCCTCCGGGACTGATTTTGGTCAGGGCTACACCTTC. The rearrangement joins TRBV28 to TRBJ1-2, with D perhaps matching TRBD1 (5 bases). CDR3 length: 16 amino acids. V was pared by 11 bases and J by 8 bases, with 30 bases between. CDR1 MDHEN and CDR2 SYDVKM come from the germline V gene.

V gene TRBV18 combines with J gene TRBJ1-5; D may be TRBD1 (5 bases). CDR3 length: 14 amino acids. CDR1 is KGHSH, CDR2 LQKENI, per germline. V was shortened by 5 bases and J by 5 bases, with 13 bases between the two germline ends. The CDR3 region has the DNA TGTGCCAGCTCAAGGGGCGTGTATGATCAGCCCCAGCATTTT. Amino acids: CASSRGVYDQPQHF.

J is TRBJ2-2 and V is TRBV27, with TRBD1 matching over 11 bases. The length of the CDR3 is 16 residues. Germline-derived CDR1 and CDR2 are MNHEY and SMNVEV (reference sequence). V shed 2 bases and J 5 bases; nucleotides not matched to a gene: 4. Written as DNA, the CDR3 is TGTGCCAGCAGTTTAAGGGACAGGGGGGGAACCGGGGAGCTGTTTTTT. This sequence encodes CASSLRDRGGTGELFF.

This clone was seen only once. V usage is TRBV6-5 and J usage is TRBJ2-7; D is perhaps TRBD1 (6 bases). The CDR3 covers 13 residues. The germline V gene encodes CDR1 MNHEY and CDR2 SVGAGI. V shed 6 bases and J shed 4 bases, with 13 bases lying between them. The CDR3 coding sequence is TGTGCCAGCAGGGGTAAAGGGGGTTACGAGCAGTACTTC. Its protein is CASRGKGGYEQYF.

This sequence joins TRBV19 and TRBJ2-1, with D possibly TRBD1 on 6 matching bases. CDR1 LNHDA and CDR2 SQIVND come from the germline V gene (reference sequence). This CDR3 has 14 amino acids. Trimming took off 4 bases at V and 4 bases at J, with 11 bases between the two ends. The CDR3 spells CASSKDSDYNEQFF. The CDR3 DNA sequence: TGTGCCAGTAGTAAGGACAGCGATTACAATGAGCAGTTCTTC.

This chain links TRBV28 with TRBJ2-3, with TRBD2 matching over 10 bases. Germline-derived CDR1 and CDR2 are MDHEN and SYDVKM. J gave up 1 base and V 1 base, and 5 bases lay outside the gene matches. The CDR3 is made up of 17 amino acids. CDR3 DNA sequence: TGTGCCAGCAGTTTATTTCTAGCGGGAGCTGGCACAGATACGCAGTATTTT. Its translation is CASSLFLAGAGTDTQYF.

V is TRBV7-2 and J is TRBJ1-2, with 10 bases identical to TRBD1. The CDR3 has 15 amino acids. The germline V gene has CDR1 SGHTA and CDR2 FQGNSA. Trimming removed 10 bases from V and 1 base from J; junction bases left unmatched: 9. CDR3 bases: TGTGCCATAGAACCGGGACAGGGGCGTAACTATGGCTACACCTTC. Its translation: CAIEPGQGRNYGYTF.

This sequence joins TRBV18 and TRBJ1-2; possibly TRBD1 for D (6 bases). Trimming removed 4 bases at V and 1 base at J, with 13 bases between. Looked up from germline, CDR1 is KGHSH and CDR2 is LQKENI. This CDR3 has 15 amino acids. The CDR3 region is CASSLRGNDNYGYTF. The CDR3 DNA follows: TGTGCCAGCTCACTCAGGGGAAATGATAACTATGGCTACACCTTC.

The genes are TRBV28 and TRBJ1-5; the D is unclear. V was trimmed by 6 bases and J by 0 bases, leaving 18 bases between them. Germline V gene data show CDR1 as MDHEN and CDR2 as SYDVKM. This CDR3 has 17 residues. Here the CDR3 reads CASSGDIRWTSNQPQHF. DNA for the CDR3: TGTGCCAGCAGCGGGGATATAAGATGGACTAGCAATCAGCCCCAGCATTTT.

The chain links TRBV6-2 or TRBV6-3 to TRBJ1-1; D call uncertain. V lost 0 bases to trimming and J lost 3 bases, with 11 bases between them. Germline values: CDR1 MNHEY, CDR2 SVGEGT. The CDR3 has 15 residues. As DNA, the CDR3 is TGTGCCAGCAGTTACTCACGCCTGGGCGACACTGAAGCTTTCTTT. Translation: CASSYSRLGDTEAFF.

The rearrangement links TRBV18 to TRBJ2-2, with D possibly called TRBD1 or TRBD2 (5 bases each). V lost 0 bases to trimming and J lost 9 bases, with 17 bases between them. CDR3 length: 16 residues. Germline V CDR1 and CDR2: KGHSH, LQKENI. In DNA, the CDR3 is TGTGCCAGCTCACCACCGGGACCGACCCCTAACCGGGAGCTGTTTTTT. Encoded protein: CASSPPGPTPNRELFF.

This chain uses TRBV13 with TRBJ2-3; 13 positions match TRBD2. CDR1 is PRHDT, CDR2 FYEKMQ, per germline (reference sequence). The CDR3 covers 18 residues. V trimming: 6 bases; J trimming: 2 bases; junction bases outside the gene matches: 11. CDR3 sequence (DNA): TGTGCCAGCAGATACGGGACTAGCGGGATCCCCTACACAGATACGCAGTATTTT. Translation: CASRYGTSGIPYTDTQYF.

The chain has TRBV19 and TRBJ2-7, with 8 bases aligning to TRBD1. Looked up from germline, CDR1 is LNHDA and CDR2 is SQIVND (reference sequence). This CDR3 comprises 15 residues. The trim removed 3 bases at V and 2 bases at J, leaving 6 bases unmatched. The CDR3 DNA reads TGTGCCAGTAGTATTAGGACAGGGCTGACCTACGAGCAGTACTTC. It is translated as CASSIRTGLTYEQYF.

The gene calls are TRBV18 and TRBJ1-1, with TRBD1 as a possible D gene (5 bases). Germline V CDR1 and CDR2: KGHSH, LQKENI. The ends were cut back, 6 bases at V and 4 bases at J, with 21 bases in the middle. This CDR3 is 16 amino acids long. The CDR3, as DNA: TGTGCCAGCTCCCCGCTTTTTGGGGCCCGTAGCACTGAAGCTTTCTTT. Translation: CASSPLFGARSTEAFF.

CDR3 protein: CASSSRAGEVVEQYF. The CDR3 nucleotides are TGTGCCAGCAGCTCTCGTGCAGGGGAGGTGGTCGAGCAGTACTTC. This chain joins TRBV5-5 and TRBJ2-7; D tentatively reads TRBD1 or TRBD2 (6 bases each). Germline-derived CDR1 and CDR2 are SGHKS and YYEKEE (reference sequence). The CDR3 is 15 amino acids. V lost 3 bases and J lost 6, with 19 bases in between.

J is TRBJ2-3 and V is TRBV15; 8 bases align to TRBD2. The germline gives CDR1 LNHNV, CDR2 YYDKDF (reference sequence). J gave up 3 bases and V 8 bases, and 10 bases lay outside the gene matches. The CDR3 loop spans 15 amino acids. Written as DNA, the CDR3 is TGTGCCACCCAATCTCAACGGGGGGGTACAGATACGCAGTATTTT. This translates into CATQSQRGGTDTQYF.

Here the CDR3 reads CASSLDGALGYTF. The CDR3, as DNA: TGTGCCAGCAGCTTAGATGGGGCGCTCGGCTACACCTTC. The chain joins TRBV11-2 to TRBJ1-2; tentative D call: TRBD1 (5 bases). The CDR3 has 13 amino acids. Germline V gene sequence: CDR1 SGHAT, CDR2 FQNNGV. The V gene lost 0 bases and the J gene lost 8 bases, with 10 bases spanning the gap.

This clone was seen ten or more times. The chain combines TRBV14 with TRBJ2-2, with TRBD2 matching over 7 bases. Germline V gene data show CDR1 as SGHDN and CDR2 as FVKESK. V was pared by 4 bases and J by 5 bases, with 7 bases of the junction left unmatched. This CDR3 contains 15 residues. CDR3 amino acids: CASSPVGGRTGELFF. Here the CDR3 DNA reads TGTGCCAGCAGCCCGGTGGGGGGGAGAACCGGGGAGCTGTTTTTT. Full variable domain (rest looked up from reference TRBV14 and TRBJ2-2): EAGVTQFPSHSVIEKGQTVTLRCDPISGHDNLYWYRRVMGKEIKFLLHFVKESKQDESGMPNNRFLAERTGGTYSTLKVQPAELEDSGVYFCASSPVGGRTGELFFGEGSRLTVL.

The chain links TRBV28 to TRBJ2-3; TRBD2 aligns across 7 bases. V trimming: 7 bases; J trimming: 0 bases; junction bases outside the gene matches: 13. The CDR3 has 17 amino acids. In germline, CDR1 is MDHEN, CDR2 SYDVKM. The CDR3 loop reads CASNRDYLSSSTDTQYF. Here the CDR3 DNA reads TGTGCCAGCAACCGGGACTATCTGTCCTCTAGCACAGATACGCAGTATTTT.

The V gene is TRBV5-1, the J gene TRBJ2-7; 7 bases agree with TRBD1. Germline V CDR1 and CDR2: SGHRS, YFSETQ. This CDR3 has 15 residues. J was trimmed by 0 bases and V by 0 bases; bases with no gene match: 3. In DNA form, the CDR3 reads TGCGCCAGCAGCTTGGGCCAGGGGGACTCCTACGAGCAGTACTTC. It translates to CASSLGQGDSYEQYF.

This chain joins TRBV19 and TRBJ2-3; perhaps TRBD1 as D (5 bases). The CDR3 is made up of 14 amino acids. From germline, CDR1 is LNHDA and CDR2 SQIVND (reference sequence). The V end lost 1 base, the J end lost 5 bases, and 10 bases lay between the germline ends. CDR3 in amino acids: CASSIGGLGDTQYF. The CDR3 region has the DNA TGTGCCAGTAGTATAGGGGGCTTGGGAGATACGCAGTATTTT.

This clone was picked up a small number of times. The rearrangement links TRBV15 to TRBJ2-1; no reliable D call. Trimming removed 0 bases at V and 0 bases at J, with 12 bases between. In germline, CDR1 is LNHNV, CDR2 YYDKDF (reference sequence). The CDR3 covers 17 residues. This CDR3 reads CATSRDLGGSSYNEQFF. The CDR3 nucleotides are TGTGCCACCAGCAGAGATCTTGGCGGAAGCTCCTACAATGAGCAGTTCTTC.